Sequencing of this T cell receptor beta chain was carried out in a study of shared clonotypes between healthy human individuals. Looking at the study overall: CD4 naive cells filled three plates per donor, CD4 memory three, CD8 naive two and CD8 memory one. Broader study findings: Naive subsets generally exceeded memory subsets in estimated richness. Clonotypes shared by all four sorted-subset donors had higher generation probabilities than non-shared clonotypes.

The CDR3 is 13 residues long. CDR1 and CDR2 from the germline V gene are GTSNPN and SVGIG (reference sequence). Trimming cost V 2 bases and J 4 bases; bases outside gene matches: 4. Division of CD4+ cells produced a CD45RA+ naive subset and a CD45RA-negative memory subset. As concerns this clone: The antigen is undetermined.

Clones were sequenced by immunoSEQ multiplex PCR, and TCRdb holds only the in-frame ones, with some missing. In the table there are roughly 1,000,000 clones, about 80% of which are singletons. The source material was memory CD4+ T cells from PBMCs. Subset in this sample: CD45RA-negative fraction. The chain links TRBV30 to TRBJ2-7, with TRBD1 matching 8 bases. The sequence came from a young man in good health. Some clones in this sample may be carry-over from other donors' samples. The CDR3 is CAWSPGQGYEQYF. The CDR3 DNA sequence: TGTGCCTGGAGTCCTGGACAGGGTTACGAGCAGTACTTC.